Each of the 8 T cell receptor beta chains below was sequenced from the same sample in a study of T cell repertoires in aging, cancer and after chemotherapy. TRB rearrangements spanning V, D and J were amplified using mixed TRB-A/B primers. Via MiXCR, TCRdb re-called the multiplex PCR reads, giving one row per CDR3 protein. Of some 10,000 distinct CDR3 sequences in the sample, over 25% are singletons; the top ten hold around 3%. TCR beta rearrangements were amplified from peripheral blood genomic DNA. Material for sequencing was blood. All receptors derive from a human donor in good health.

V is TRBV19 and J is TRBJ2-7; D may be TRBD2 (7 bases). Looked up from germline, CDR1 is LNHDA and CDR2 is SQIVND (reference sequence). V lost 6 bases, J lost 6 bases, and 18 bases lay in between. There are 14 residues in the CDR3. For the CDR3, the DNA is TGTGCCAGTAGACGCGACGGGGGGCCCAGCGAGCAGTACTTC. Protein sequence: CASRRDGGPSEQYF. The full variable domain, rest sourced from reference TRBV19 and TRBJ2-7, is DGGITQSPKYLFRKEGQNVTLSCEQNLNHDAMYWYRQDPGQGLRLIYYSQIVNDFQKGDIAEGYSVSREKKESFPLTVTSAQKNPTAFYLCASRRDGGPSEQYFGPGTRLTVT.

This clonotype was recorded a few times. V usage is TRBV15 and J usage is TRBJ2-7; tentative D call: TRBD2 (6 bases). The CDR3 loop spans 16 amino acids. V shed 0 bases and J shed 2 bases, with 14 bases lying between them. Germline V gene sequence: CDR1 LNHNV, CDR2 YYDKDF (reference sequence). CDR3 sequence reads: CATSRDRGGLAYEQYF. The CDR3 bases are TGTGCCACCAGCAGAGACCGCGGAGGGTTAGCCTACGAGCAGTACTTC. The full variable domain, its missing parts supplied by reference TRBV15 and TRBJ2-7, is DAMVIQNPRYQVTQFGKPVTLSCSQTLNHNVMYWYQQKSSQAPKLLFHYYDKDFNNEADTPDNFQSRRPNTSFCFLDIRSPGLGDTAMYLCATSRDRGGLAYEQYFGPGTRLTVT.

The rearrangement uses TRBV7-2 and TRBJ1-5, with D possibly being TRBD1 (6 bases). The V gene's germline CDR1 is SGHTA and CDR2 FQGNSA. This CDR3 is built from 14 residues. Deletions cut 4 bases from V and 5 bases from J, with 12 bases between. CDR3 nucleotide sequence: TGTGCCAGCAGCTCTACAGGGCCCCATCAGCCCCAGCATTTT. Translation: CASSSTGPHQPQHF.

The chain uses TRBV7-3 and TRBJ2-4; 10 nucleotides align to TRBD1. Germline-derived CDR1 and CDR2 are SGHTA and FQGTGA. V gave up 5 bases and J gave up 8 bases; unmatched junction bases: 3. The CDR3 loop spans 13 amino acids. CDR3 residues: CASSTGQGDIQYF. The CDR3 coding sequence is TGTGCCAGCAGCACCGGACAGGGGGACATTCAGTACTTC. The entire variable domain, with the rest obtained from reference TRBV7-3 and TRBJ2-4, is as follows: GAGVSQTPSNKVTEKGKYVELRCDPISGHTALYWYRQSLGQGPEFLIYFQGTGAADDSGLPNDRFFAVRPEGSVSTLKIQRTERGDSAVYLCASSTGQGDIQYFGAGTRLSVL.

V is TRBV18 and J is TRBJ2-7; D gene uncertain. The CDR3 loop spans 16 amino acids. Germline CDR1 is KGHSH and CDR2 is LQKENI. Trimming took off 0 bases at V and 5 bases at J, with 17 bases between the two ends. The CDR3, as DNA: TGTGCCAGCTCACCACCGGGGTGGAAGCTCCCGGACGAGCAGTACTTC. Translation gives CASSPPGWKLPDEQYF.

The chain links TRBV19 to TRBJ2-1; 9 bases map to TRBD2. The CDR3 consists of 14 residues. Germline trimming cut 3 bases from V and 10 bases from J; bases unmatched to any gene: 7. Germline assignment: CDR1 LNHDA and CDR2 SQIVND (reference sequence). Here the CDR3 reads CASSMGSGSVEQFF. The CDR3 region has the DNA TGTGCCAGTAGTATGGGTAGCGGGAGTGTCGAGCAGTTCTTC.

V is TRBV24-1 and J is TRBJ1-4, with a tentative D call TRBD1 (5 bases). Trimming pared 4 bases from V and 0 bases from J, leaving 14 bases between. This CDR3 contains 17 residues. Germline lookup yields CDR1 KGHDR and CDR2 SFDVKD. CDR3 loop: CATSDPGRHATNEKLFF. The CDR3 DNA reads TGTGCCACCAGTGACCCGGGACGGCACGCAACTAATGAAAAACTGTTTTTT.

Notes on this clonotype: A much bigger clone sits one base away, suggesting this may be a read error. The chain joins TRBV6-5 to TRBJ2-2; TRBD1 aligns across 8 bases. Trimming removed 5 bases from V and 7 bases from J; junction bases left unmatched: 6. The CDR3 sequence is 14 residues long. Germline lookup yields CDR1 MNHEY and CDR2 SVGAGI. Here the CDR3 DNA reads TGTGCCAGCAGTCCGGGACAGGTCATCGGGGAGCTGTTTTTT. Amino acids: CASSPGQVIGELFF.